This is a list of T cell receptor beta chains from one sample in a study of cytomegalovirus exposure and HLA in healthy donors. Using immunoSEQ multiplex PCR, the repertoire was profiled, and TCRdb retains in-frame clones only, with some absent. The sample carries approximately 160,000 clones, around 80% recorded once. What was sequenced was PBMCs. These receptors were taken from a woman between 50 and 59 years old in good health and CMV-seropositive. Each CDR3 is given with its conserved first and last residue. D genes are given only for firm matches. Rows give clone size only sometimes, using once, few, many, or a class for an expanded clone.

CDR3aa: CASTGGGTQYF
CDR3nt: TGTGCCAGCACGGGAGGGGGTACGCAGTATTTT
d_gene: TRBD2
v_gene: TRBV6-5
j_gene: TRBJ2-3
abundance: -

CDR3aa: CASSQSTGIQKNTEAFF
CDR3nt: TGTGCCAGCAGCCAATCTACAGGGATTCAAAAGAACACTGAAGCTTTCTTT
d_gene: -
v_gene: TRBV7-2
j_gene: TRBJ1-1
abundance: once

CDR3aa: CASKHLAGAPSPTDTQYF
CDR3nt: TGTGCCAGTAAACATTTAGCGGGGGCCCCCTCCCCCACAGATACGCAGTATTTT
d_gene: TRBD2
v_gene: TRBV6-9
j_gene: TRBJ2-3
abundance: -

CDR3aa: CASSPSSGGPYNEQFF
CDR3nt: TGTGCCAGCAGCCCCTCTAGCGGGGGGCCTTACAATGAGCAGTTCTTC
d_gene: TRBD2
v_gene: TRBV7-2
j_gene: TRBJ2-1
abundance: -

CDR3aa: CASSQDRGGTEAFF
CDR3nt: TGCGCCAGCAGCCAAGACCGCGGGGGAACTGAAGCTTTCTTT
d_gene: -
v_gene: TRBV4-1
j_gene: TRBJ1-1
abundance: -

CDR3aa: CASSHSRGNTGELFF
CDR3nt: TGTGCCAGCAGCCATAGTCGGGGGAACACCGGGGAGCTGTTTTTT
d_gene: -
v_gene: TRBV7-2
j_gene: TRBJ2-2
abundance: -

CDR3aa: CASSLTGDNNYGYTF
CDR3nt: TGCGCCAGCAGCCTGACAGGGGATAATAACTATGGCTACACCTTC
d_gene: TRBD1
v_gene: TRBV4-3
j_gene: TRBJ1-2
abundance: -

CDR3aa: CAWSKTGQSTDTQYF
CDR3nt: TGTGCCTGGAGCAAGACAGGGCAAAGCACAGATACGCAGTATTTT
d_gene: TRBD1
v_gene: TRBV30
j_gene: TRBJ2-3
abundance: -

CDR3aa: CASSSLGGSEAFF
CDR3nt: TGTGCCAGCAGTTCCCTAGGGGGCTCTGAAGCTTTCTTT
d_gene: TRBD1
v_gene: TRBV27
j_gene: TRBJ1-1
abundance: -

CDR3aa: CASSLWVEGNYGYTF
CDR3nt: TGTGCCAGCAGCTTGTGGGTGGAGGGCAACTATGGCTACACCTTC
d_gene: -
v_gene: TRBV5-5
j_gene: TRBJ1-2
abundance: once

CDR3aa: CAISESTGGEGYTF
CDR3nt: TGTGCCATCAGTGAGTCGACAGGGGGTGAAGGCTACACCTTC
d_gene: TRBD1
v_gene: TRBV10-3
j_gene: TRBJ1-2
abundance: -

CDR3aa: CATSQQGVHEQYF
CDR3nt: TGTGCCACCAGCCAACAGGGGGTCCACGAGCAGTACTTC
d_gene: TRBD1
v_gene: TRBV15
j_gene: TRBJ2-7
abundance: -

CDR3aa: CAWSVRLAGGPREQFF
CDR3nt: TGTGCCTGGAGTGTACGCCTAGCGGGGGGGCCGAGGGAGCAGTTCTTC
d_gene: TRBD2
v_gene: TRBV30
j_gene: TRBJ2-1
abundance: -

CDR3aa: CASNPGGETQYF
CDR3nt: TGTGCCAGCAATCCAGGGGGGGAGACCCAGTACTTC
d_gene: -
v_gene: TRBV19
j_gene: TRBJ2-5
abundance: once

CDR3aa: CASSLGGGGRDTQYF
CDR3nt: TGTGCCAGCAGCTTAGGCGGGGGCGGTAGAGATACGCAGTATTTT
d_gene: -
v_gene: TRBV7-2
j_gene: TRBJ2-3
abundance: many

CDR3aa: CASSMGTLNYGYTF
CDR3nt: TGTGCCAGTAGTATGGGGACACTTAACTATGGCTACACCTTC
d_gene: -
v_gene: TRBV19
j_gene: TRBJ1-2
abundance: few

CDR3aa: CAISELAGVTNNEQFF
CDR3nt: TGTGCCATCAGTGAGCTAGCGGGAGTGACAAACAATGAGCAGTTCTTC
d_gene: TRBD2
v_gene: TRBV10-3
j_gene: TRBJ2-1
abundance: few

CDR3aa: CSVAPDSAGRAFF
CDR3nt: TGCAGCGTTGCCCCCGACAGTGCAGGGAGGGCTTTCTTT
d_gene: -
v_gene: TRBV29-1
j_gene: TRBJ1-1
abundance: -

CDR3aa: CASSFDRVDGYTF
CDR3nt: TGCGCCAGCAGCTTCGACAGGGTGGATGGCTACACCTTC
d_gene: TRBD1
v_gene: TRBV5-1
j_gene: TRBJ1-2
abundance: -

CDR3aa: CASSGIPGQLSGANVLTF
CDR3nt: TGTGCCAGCAGCGGTATCCCGGGACAGCTCTCTGGGGCCAACGTCCTGACTTTC
d_gene: TRBD1
v_gene: TRBV9
j_gene: TRBJ2-6
abundance: -

CDR3aa: CASGPGETTEAFF
CDR3nt: TGTGCCAGCGGCCCAGGGGAGACCACTGAAGCTTTCTTT
d_gene: -
v_gene: TRBV6-5
j_gene: TRBJ1-1
abundance: -

CDR3aa: CASSPIWDYRTTEAFF
CDR3nt: TGTGCCAGCTCACCAATCTGGGACTACCGGACCACTGAAGCTTTCTTT
d_gene: -
v_gene: TRBV18
j_gene: TRBJ1-1
abundance: -

CDR3aa: CASSFRGTETQYF
CDR3nt: TGTGCCAGCAGTTTTCGGGGTACGGAGACCCAGTACTTC
d_gene: -
v_gene: TRBV27
j_gene: TRBJ2-5
abundance: once

CDR3aa: CASAVGGVAGANVLTF
CDR3nt: TGCGCCAGCGCCGTGGGGGGGGTAGCTGGGGCCAACGTCCTGACTTTC
d_gene: TRBD2
v_gene: TRBV5-1
j_gene: TRBJ2-6
abundance: -

CDR3aa: CASSDRVGTEAFF
CDR3nt: TGTGCCAGCAGTGACAGGGTGGGCACTGAAGCTTTCTTT
d_gene: -
v_gene: TRBV6-1
j_gene: TRBJ1-1
abundance: -

CDR3aa: CASSTPGYGEKTQYF
CDR3nt: TGTGCCAGCAGCACCCCAGGGTATGGCGAAAAGACCCAGTACTTC
d_gene: -
v_gene: TRBV9
j_gene: TRBJ2-5
abundance: -

CDR3aa: CASSPRVAPNYGYTF
CDR3nt: TGTGCCAGCAGCCCCAGGGTTGCCCCAAACTATGGCTACACCTTC
d_gene: -
v_gene: TRBV11-2
j_gene: TRBJ1-2
abundance: -

CDR3aa: CASSFPGGHEQYF
CDR3nt: TGTGCCAGCAGCTTTCCAGGGGGCCACGAGCAGTACTTC
d_gene: TRBD1
v_gene: TRBV7-9
j_gene: TRBJ2-7
abundance: -

CDR3aa: CASSPAMAGAGETQYF
CDR3nt: TGTGCCAGCAGCCCAGCCATGGCGGGAGCCGGGGAGACCCAGTACTTC
d_gene: TRBD2
v_gene: TRBV4-2
j_gene: TRBJ2-5
abundance: few

CDR3aa: CASSYEAALYGYTF
CDR3nt: TGTGCCAGCAGTTATGAGGCGGCCCTCTATGGCTACACCTTC
d_gene: -
v_gene: TRBV2
j_gene: TRBJ1-2
abundance: -

CDR3aa: CASSPGQGSEQYF
CDR3nt: TGTGCCAGCTCACCCGGACAGGGGAGCGAGCAGTACTTC
d_gene: TRBD1
v_gene: TRBV18
j_gene: TRBJ2-7
abundance: few

CDR3aa: CASSLIPPGSGPQETQYF
CDR3nt: TGCGCCAGCAGCTTGATTCCGCCGGGTAGCGGGCCCCAAGAGACCCAGTACTTC
d_gene: TRBD2
v_gene: TRBV5-1
j_gene: TRBJ2-5
abundance: -

CDR3aa: CAWVDRGHEKLFF
CDR3nt: TGTGCCTGGGTGGACAGGGGGCATGAAAAACTGTTTTTT
d_gene: TRBD1
v_gene: TRBV30
j_gene: TRBJ1-4
abundance: -

CDR3aa: CASSPALAGETQYF
CDR3nt: TGTGCCAGCAGCCCAGCTCTGGCCGGGGAGACCCAGTACTTC
d_gene: -
v_gene: TRBV11-2
j_gene: TRBJ2-5
abundance: -

CDR3aa: CASSYEGSTEAFF
CDR3nt: TGTGCCAGCAGTTATGAGGGTAGCACTGAAGCTTTCTTT
d_gene: -
v_gene: TRBV6-1
j_gene: TRBJ1-1
abundance: -

CDR3aa: CASSRTGFFTGNTIYF
CDR3nt: TGTGCCAGCAGTCGTACAGGGTTTTTCACTGGAAACACCATATATTTT
d_gene: -
v_gene: TRBV28
j_gene: TRBJ1-3
abundance: -

CDR3aa: CASSLAMETQYF
CDR3nt: TGCGCCAGCAGCTTGGCAATGGAGACCCAGTACTTC
d_gene: -
v_gene: TRBV5-1
j_gene: TRBJ2-5
abundance: -

CDR3aa: CASSLDRAYEQYF
CDR3nt: TGCGCCAGCAGCTTGGACAGGGCCTACGAGCAGTACTTC
d_gene: -
v_gene: TRBV5-1
j_gene: TRBJ2-7
abundance: few

CDR3aa: CASSFTGYSYNEQFF
CDR3nt: TGCGCCAGCAGCTTCACAGGTTACTCCTACAATGAGCAGTTCTTC
d_gene: -
v_gene: TRBV5-1
j_gene: TRBJ2-1
abundance: -

CDR3aa: CASRQKLYEQYF
CDR3nt: TGTGCCAGCAGACAGAAACTCTACGAGCAGTACTTC
d_gene: -
v_gene: TRBV28
j_gene: TRBJ2-7
abundance: few

CDR3aa: CASSPGNSWEQFF
CDR3nt: TGTGCCAGCAGCCCGGGGAATTCTTGGGAGCAGTTCTTC
d_gene: -
v_gene: TRBV9
j_gene: TRBJ2-1
abundance: once

CDR3aa: CASSQDFLVNQPQHF
CDR3nt: TGTGCCAGCAGCCAGGACTTTCTCGTTAATCAGCCCCAGCATTTT
d_gene: -
v_gene: TRBV4-2
j_gene: TRBJ1-5
abundance: once

CDR3aa: CASSGRGGRENNEQFF
CDR3nt: TGTGCCAGCAGTGGTAGGGGCGGGAGGGAAAACAATGAGCAGTTCTTC
d_gene: TRBD2
v_gene: TRBV7-9
j_gene: TRBJ2-1
abundance: -

CDR3aa: CASSLSPTVSPLHF
CDR3nt: TGTGCCAGCAGTTTGAGCCCTACCGTTTCACCCCTCCACTTT
d_gene: -
v_gene: TRBV28
j_gene: TRBJ1-6
abundance: -

CDR3aa: CASSQVRGGANEQFF
CDR3nt: TGCGCCAGCAGCCAAGTACGCGGGGGGGCAAATGAGCAGTTCTTC
d_gene: TRBD2
v_gene: TRBV4-1
j_gene: TRBJ2-1
abundance: -

CDR3aa: CASSATQRQPQYF
CDR3nt: TGTGCCAGCAGCGCTACGCAGAGACAACCGCAGTATTTT
d_gene: -
v_gene: TRBV28
j_gene: TRBJ2-3
abundance: -

CDR3aa: CASSEWLTAYEQYF
CDR3nt: TGTGCCAGCAGTGAATGGCTTACAGCCTACGAGCAGTACTTC
d_gene: -
v_gene: TRBV6-1
j_gene: TRBJ2-7
abundance: -

CDR3aa: CAWSVGPGSTEAFF
CDR3nt: TGTGCCTGGAGTGTGGGCCCAGGGTCCACTGAAGCTTTCTTT
d_gene: -
v_gene: TRBV30
j_gene: TRBJ1-1
abundance: -

CDR3aa: CAWRRGRLRTEAFF
CDR3nt: TGTGCCTGGAGGAGAGGTCGTTTGCGGACTGAAGCTTTCTTT
d_gene: -
v_gene: TRBV30
j_gene: TRBJ1-1
abundance: -

CDR3aa: CASSMGLAGEGYEQYF
CDR3nt: TGTGCCAGTAGCATGGGACTAGCGGGAGAAGGCTACGAGCAGTACTTC
d_gene: TRBD2
v_gene: TRBV19
j_gene: TRBJ2-7
abundance: -

CDR3aa: CASSETGGSNQPQHF
CDR3nt: TGTGCCAGCAGCGAAACAGGGGGTAGCAATCAGCCCCAGCATTTT
d_gene: TRBD1
v_gene: TRBV6-5
j_gene: TRBJ1-5
abundance: -

CDR3aa: CASSLAGGESNQPQHF
CDR3nt: TGCGCCAGCAGCTTGGCAGGGGGCGAAAGCAATCAGCCCCAGCATTTT
d_gene: TRBD1
v_gene: TRBV5-1
j_gene: TRBJ1-5
abundance: -

CDR3aa: CASSEAGLGVPNYGYTF
CDR3nt: TGTGCCAGCAGTGAAGCGGGTCTAGGGGTTCCTAACTATGGCTACACCTTC
d_gene: -
v_gene: TRBV6-1
j_gene: TRBJ1-2
abundance: -

CDR3aa: CASQREAPDTQYF
CDR3nt: TGTGCCAGCCAGCGGGAGGCCCCAGATACGCAGTATTTT
d_gene: TRBD2
v_gene: TRBV2
j_gene: TRBJ2-3
abundance: -